This entry features one T cell receptor beta chain sequence. The sample belongs to a study of radiation and T cells in renal cell carcinoma. As to time point: blood 4 weeks post-SBRT, at nephrectomy. The treatment is: 15 Gy SBRT to primary tumor, nephrectomy 4 weeks later. Blood was sampled at baseline, 2 weeks and 4 weeks after SBRT. V lost 5 bases to trimming and J lost 6 bases, with 10 bases between them. The CDR3 runs to 13 residues. Germline lookup yields CDR1 SGHVS and CDR2 FNYEAQ. Libraries were prepared by immunoSEQ multiplex PCR; TCRdb keeps only in-frame clonotypes and omits some of them. Of under 100,000 clones detected, around 85% appear once; the ten largest clones hold around 9.1%.

J is TRBJ2-2 and V is TRBV7-6; D perhaps matches TRBD2 (5 bases). Sequencing used blood, obtained from a patient whose treatment included radiotherapy and nephrectomy. The origin of this receptor is a middle-aged man with renal cell carcinoma. CDR3 residues: CASSLMEAGELFF. The CDR3 DNA follows: TGTGCCAGCAGCCTCATGGAGGCCGGGGAGCTGTTTTTT.